The 20 T cell receptor beta chains reported below all come from one sample, sequenced in a study of blood T cell repertoires in COVID-19 (dated by TCRdb to 2018 to 2020). Library creation used the immunoSEQ multiplex PCR assay. TCRdb re-hosts the immuneACCESS table, in-frame sequences only. Its copies lack some clones; in the studies checked, an unresolved V gene accounts for under half of them, and the cause for the rest is not known. Recorded for this sample are 70,000 or so clones; just under 90% of them occurred a single time. The ten largest clones represent roughly 6.2% of the sample. The sequencing sample was made of peripheral blood. The receptors originated from a woman of 80 years or more with active COVID-19.

This clone was seen more than once but under ten times. The gene calls are TRBV4-2 and TRBJ1-2, with a tentative D call TRBD1 (5 bases). Germline V gene data show CDR1 as LGHNA and CDR2 as YNFKEQ. The CDR3 runs to 15 residues. The V end was cut by 1 base, the J end by 0 bases, with 9 bases between. CDR3 sequence: CASSQGPGTNYGYTF. The CDR3 bases are TGTGCCAGCAGCCAAGGCCCAGGGACTAACTATGGCTACACCTTC.

This clone was observed a few times. The chain employs TRBV5-1 and TRBJ2-1; 7 nucleotides match TRBD2. The germline V gene has CDR1 SGHRS and CDR2 YFSETQ. The CDR3 spans 16 residues. After removal of 0 bases from V and 8 bases from J, the junction contained 11 bases not matched to a gene. The CDR3 is CASSLVGRAKFDEQFF. As DNA, the CDR3 is TGCGCCAGCAGCTTGGTAGGGAGGGCCAAATTCGATGAGCAGTTCTTC.

This sequence joins TRBV6-5 and TRBJ1-6; no reliable D call. The ends were cut back, 0 bases at V and 4 bases at J, with 10 bases in the middle. The CDR3 covers 16 residues. Looked up from germline, CDR1 is MNHEY and CDR2 is SVGAGI. CDR3 sequence: CASSYSSGVYNSPLHF. The CDR3 nucleotides are TGTGCCAGCAGTTACTCGTCCGGGGTGTATAATTCACCCCTCCACTTT.

The chain joins TRBV7-6 to TRBJ2-3; 10 bases map to TRBD2. The CDR3 contains 19 residues. The V and J ends lost 3 bases and 6 bases, in that order; junction bases with no gene match: 18. Germline V CDR1 and CDR2: SGHVS, FNYEAQ. This CDR3 is CASSFWEAPSGSEQDTQYF. The CDR3 bases are TGTGCCAGCAGCTTTTGGGAGGCTCCTAGCGGGAGCGAGCAGGATACGCAGTATTTT.

DNA of the CDR3: TGTGCCAGCAGACCCGACAGTCCGAACACCGGGGAGCTGTTTTTT. Its translation is CASRPDSPNTGELFF. The V gene is TRBV2, the J gene TRBJ2-2, with D perhaps TRBD1 (5 bases). The germline gives CDR1 SNHLY, CDR2 FYNNEI. V shed 6 bases and J shed 0 bases, with 11 bases lying between them. This CDR3 is built from 15 residues.

The V gene is TRBV7-6, the J gene TRBJ2-5; D is perhaps TRBD2 (6 bases). Trimming removed 1 base at V and 5 bases at J, with 14 bases between. CDR1 and CDR2 (germline): SGHVS, FNYEAQ. This CDR3 comprises 15 residues. This chain's CDR3 is CASSLVSAGRETQYF. The CDR3 coding sequence is TGTGCCAGCAGCTTAGTTTCGGCAGGGAGGGAGACCCAGTACTTC.

This clone was counted a few times. The rearrangement uses TRBV12-5 and TRBJ2-1, with 12 bases lining up with TRBD2. This CDR3 region has 15 residues. In germline, CDR1 is LGHNT, CDR2 FRNRAP. Trimming took 6 bases from V and 4 from J; bases not matched to a gene: 4. The CDR3 here is CASGPSGRGYNEQFF. In DNA form, the CDR3 reads TGTGCTAGTGGCCCTAGCGGGAGGGGGTACAATGAGCAGTTCTTC.

The chain has TRBV19 and TRBJ2-7; possibly TRBD1 for D (5 bases). Trimming removed 2 bases from V and 3 bases from J, with 8 bases in between. CDR1 and CDR2 (germline): LNHDA, SQIVND (reference sequence). This CDR3 contains 13 residues. The CDR3 region is CASSIWGHYEQYF. CDR3 nucleotides: TGTGCCAGTAGTATATGGGGCCACTACGAGCAGTACTTC.

The chain employs TRBV28 and TRBJ2-7; the match to TRBD2 covers 7 bases. Germline V CDR1 and CDR2: MDHEN, SYDVKM. CDR3 size: 15 residues. The ends lost 6 bases at V and 3 bases at J; junction bases unmatched: 11. The CDR3 spells CASRPPGGVLYEQYF. In DNA, the CDR3 is TGTGCCAGCAGACCCCCTGGGGGGGTACTCTACGAGCAGTACTTC.

The V call is TRBV7-2, the J call TRBJ2-4; 9 positions match TRBD1. The V gene end was trimmed by 1 base and the J gene end by 1 base; junction bases not matched to a gene: 5. Germline CDR1 is SGHTA and CDR2 is FQGNSA. The CDR3 extends over 17 amino acids. The CDR3 protein is CASSLVGGTGAKNIQYF. DNA for the CDR3: TGTGCCAGCAGCTTAGTCGGCGGGACAGGGGCCAAAAACATTCAGTACTTC. The full variable domain, rest sourced from reference TRBV7-2 and TRBJ2-4, is GAGVSQSPSNKVTEKGKDVELRCDPISGHTALYWYRQSLGQGLEFLIYFQGNSAPDKSGLPSDRFSAERTGGSVSTLTIQRTQQEDSAVYLCASSLVGGTGAKNIQYFGAGTRLSVL.

The rearrangement joins TRBV11-1 to TRBJ2-3, with 10 bases that match TRBD2. CDR3 length: 15 residues. V trimming: 3 bases; J trimming: 4 bases; junction bases outside the gene matches: 4. Germline assignment: CDR1 SGHAT and CDR2 FQDESV (reference sequence). This chain's CDR3 is CASSFSGRVADTQYF. CDR3 coding DNA: TGTGCCAGCAGCTTCAGCGGGAGGGTGGCAGATACGCAGTATTTT.

V usage is TRBV5-1 and J usage is TRBJ1-4, with D perhaps matching TRBD1 (5 bases). Trimming took 0 bases from V and 2 from J, leaving 8 bases between them. This CDR3 comprises 15 residues. The germline gives CDR1 SGHRS, CDR2 YFSETQ. The CDR3 DNA follows: TGCGCCAGCAGCTTGGGGGGCGGCACTAATGAAAAACTGTTTTTT. Its protein is CASSLGGGTNEKLFF.

The rearrangement links TRBV19 to TRBJ2-2; 8 positions match TRBD1. Germline CDR1 LNHDA, CDR2 SQIVND (reference sequence). CDR3 length: 14 residues. Trimming took 6 bases from V and 5 from J; bases not matched to a gene: 5. CDR3 region: CASRLDRVTGELFF. As DNA, the CDR3 is TGTGCCAGTAGACTGGACAGGGTAACCGGGGAGCTGTTTTTT.

The chain combines TRBV5-1 with TRBJ2-1; weak D call: TRBD2 (5 bases). Germline V lookup: CDR1 SGHRS, CDR2 YFSETQ. The CDR3 is made up of 15 amino acids. The V gene lost 0 bases and the J gene lost 3 bases, with 10 bases spanning the gap. CDR3 loop: CASSLDPGSYNEQFF. The CDR3 DNA reads as TGCGCCAGCAGCTTGGACCCGGGAAGCTACAATGAGCAGTTCTTC.

The chain links TRBV18 to TRBJ2-4; D is unresolved. Trimming took 2 bases from V and 1 from J, leaving 15 bases between them. This CDR3 spans 17 amino acids. CDR1 is KGHSH and CDR2 is LQKENI in the germline V gene. The CDR3 reads CASSPGVGSLAKNIQYF. CDR3 DNA sequence: TGTGCCAGCTCACCAGGAGTCGGTTCTCTCGCCAAAAACATTCAGTACTTC. The entire variable domain, with the rest obtained from reference TRBV18 and TRBJ2-4, is as follows: NAGVMQNPRHLVRRRGQEARLRCSPMKGHSHVYWYRQLPEEGLKFMVYLQKENIIDESGMPKERFSAEFPKEGPSILRIQQVVRGDSAAYFCASSPGVGSLAKNIQYFGAGTRLSVL.

This rearrangement joins TRBV6-6 to TRBJ1-2; weak D call: TRBD1 (6 bases). V was pared by 8 bases and J by 7 bases, with 20 bases between. CDR1 and CDR2 (germline): MNHNY, SVGAGI (reference sequence). CDR3 length: 14 amino acids. CDR3 in amino acids: CASLPDSGGGGYTF. CDR3 sequence (DNA): TGTGCCAGCCTACCGGATTCGGGGGGCGGTGGCTACACCTTC.

The genes are TRBV5-1 and TRBJ2-2; tentatively, D is TRBD2 (6 bases). CDR1 is SGHRS and CDR2 is YFSETQ in the germline V gene. The CDR3 is 16 residues long. Deletions cut 0 bases from V and 1 base from J, with 10 bases between. CDR3 sequence (DNA): TGCGCCAGCAGCTTGGCTGTTAGCGGGAACACCGGGGAGCTGTTTTTT. Translated: CASSLAVSGNTGELFF.

The chain has TRBV30 and TRBJ2-5; 7 bases match TRBD2. CDR1 and CDR2 from the germline V gene are GTSNPN and SVGIG (reference sequence). The trim removed 0 bases at V and 2 bases at J, leaving 6 bases unmatched. The CDR3 has 15 residues. The CDR3 coding sequence is TGTGCCTGGAGTGTACAAAGGGGACTACAAGAGACCCAGTACTTC. Encoded protein: CAWSVQRGLQETQYF.

The rearrangement uses TRBV19 and TRBJ2-1, with 16 bases lining up with TRBD2. The V and J ends lost 4 bases and 6 bases, in that order; junction bases with no gene match: 15. Germline loops: CDR1 LNHDA, CDR2 SQIVND (reference sequence). There are 20 residues in the CDR3. Written as DNA, the CDR3 is TGTGCCAGTAGTACCGGGGCGGGACTAGCGGGAGGGCCCGGGGTCAATGAGCAGTTCTTC. Its translation is CASSTGAGLAGGPGVNEQFF.

DNA for the CDR3: TGCGCCAGCAGCTTGGAGGGGGGGCCCGGAATGTATACGCAGTATTTT. Its translation is CASSLEGGPGMYTQYF. The rearrangement links TRBV5-1 to TRBJ2-3; D possibly corresponds to TRBD2 (7 bases). Deletions cut 0 bases from V and 7 bases from J, with 18 bases between. CDR1 is SGHRS, CDR2 YFSETQ, per germline. The CDR3 is made up of 16 amino acids.